This T cell receptor beta chain was captured in a study of technical replicates of blood from a few donors. TCRdb keeps only in-frame clones here, not all; method: immunoSEQ multiplex PCR. The repertoire includes roughly 80,000 clones, around 94% of them detected once, and around 0.41% sits in the top ten. A single count supports this clone. V was pared by 6 bases and J by 2 bases, with 16 bases between. Germline CDR1 MNHNY, CDR2 SVGAGI (reference sequence). The CDR3 loop spans 15 amino acids. The TCR originated in a human donor in good health. Material: T cells isolated from PBMCs. The chain uses TRBV6-6 and TRBJ2-5, with D tentatively TRBD1 (6 bases). The CDR3 is CASSLNPDRQETQYF. CDR3 DNA: TGTGCCAGCAGCCTAAATCCGGACAGACAAGAGACCCAGTACTTC.